The clone carrying this T cell receptor (beta chain) was picked up one time. Its antigen is not known. Trimming took off 0 bases at V and 1 base at J, with 13 bases between the two ends. The CDR3 spans 16 residues. Looked up from germline, CDR1 is SGHRS and CDR2 is YFSETQ. The sample belongs to a study of cytomegalovirus exposure and HLA in healthy donors. Study-wide results and caveats: Presence/absence analyses assumed roughly uniform sequencing depth across donors.

PCR involved 60 Vbeta and 13 Jbeta primers. Method: immunoSEQ multiplex PCR; TCRdb's copy keeps in-frame clones and lacks some. The sample holds more than 95,000 clones, roughly 70% seen once. Sequencing was performed on PBMCs. V usage is TRBV5-1 and J usage is TRBJ1-1; weak D call: TRBD1 (6 bases). The source of this sequence is a man between 25 and 39 years old in good health and CMV-seronegative. In DNA, the CDR3 is TGCGCCAGCAGCTTGGAATTGGGGGCCACGAACACTGAAGCTTTCTTT. Translating gives CASSLELGATNTEAFF.